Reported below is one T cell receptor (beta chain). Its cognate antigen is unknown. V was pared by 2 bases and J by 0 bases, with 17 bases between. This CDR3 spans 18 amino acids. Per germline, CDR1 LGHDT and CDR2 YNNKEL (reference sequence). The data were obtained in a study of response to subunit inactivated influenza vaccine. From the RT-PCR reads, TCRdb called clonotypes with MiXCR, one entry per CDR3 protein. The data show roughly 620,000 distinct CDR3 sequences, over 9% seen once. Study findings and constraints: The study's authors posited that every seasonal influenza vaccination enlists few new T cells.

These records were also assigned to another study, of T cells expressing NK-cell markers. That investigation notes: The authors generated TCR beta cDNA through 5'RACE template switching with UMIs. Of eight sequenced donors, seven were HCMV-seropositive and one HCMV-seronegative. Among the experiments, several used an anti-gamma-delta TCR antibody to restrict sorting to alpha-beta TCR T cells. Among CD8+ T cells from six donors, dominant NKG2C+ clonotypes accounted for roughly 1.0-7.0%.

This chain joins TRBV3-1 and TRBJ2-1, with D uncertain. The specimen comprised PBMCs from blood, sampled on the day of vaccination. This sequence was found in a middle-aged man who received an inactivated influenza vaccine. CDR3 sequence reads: CASSQLLKTSGSYNEQFF. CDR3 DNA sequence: TGTGCCAGCAGCCAACTATTAAAGACGTCAGGCTCCTACAATGAGCAGTTCTTC.